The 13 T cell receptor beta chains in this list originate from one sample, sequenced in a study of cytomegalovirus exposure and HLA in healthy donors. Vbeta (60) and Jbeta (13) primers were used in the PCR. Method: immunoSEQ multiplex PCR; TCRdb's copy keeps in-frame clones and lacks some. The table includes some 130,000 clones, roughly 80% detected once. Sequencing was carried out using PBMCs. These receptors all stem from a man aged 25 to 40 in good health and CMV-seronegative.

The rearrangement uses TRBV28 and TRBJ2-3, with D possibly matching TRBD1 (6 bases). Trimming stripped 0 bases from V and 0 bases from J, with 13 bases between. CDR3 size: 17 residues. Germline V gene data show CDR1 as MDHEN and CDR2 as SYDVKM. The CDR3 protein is CASSLWGTITSTDTQYF. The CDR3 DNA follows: TGTGCCAGCAGTTTATGGGGGACAATCACTAGCACAGATACGCAGTATTTT.

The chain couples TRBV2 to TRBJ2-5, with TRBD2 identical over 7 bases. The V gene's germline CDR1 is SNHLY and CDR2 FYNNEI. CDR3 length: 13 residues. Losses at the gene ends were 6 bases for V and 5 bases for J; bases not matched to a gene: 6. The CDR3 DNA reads TGTGCCAGCAGCCCGGGGCGGGGGGAGACCCAGTACTTC. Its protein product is CASSPGRGETQYF. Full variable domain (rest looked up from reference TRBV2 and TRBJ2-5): EPEVTQTPSHQVTQMGQEVILRCVPISNHLYFYWYRQILGQKVEFLVSFYNNEISEKSEIFDDQFSVERPDGSNFTLKIRSTKLEDSAMYFCASSPGRGETQYFGPGTRLLVL.

This CDR3 is CASSFSGGYYEQYF. The CDR3 nucleotides read TGCGCCAGCAGCTTTTCAGGGGGGTACTACGAGCAGTACTTC. The chain is built from TRBV5-1 and TRBJ2-5; tentative D call: TRBD1 (7 bases). TRBJ2-7 matches the DNA end more closely, so the J call is doubtful. The CDR3 contains 14 residues. The germline gives CDR1 SGHRS, CDR2 YFSETQ.

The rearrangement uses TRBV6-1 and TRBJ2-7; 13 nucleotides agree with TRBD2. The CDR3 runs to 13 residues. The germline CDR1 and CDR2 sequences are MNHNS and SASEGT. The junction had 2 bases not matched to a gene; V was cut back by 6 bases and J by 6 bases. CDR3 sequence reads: CASRGTSGIEQYF. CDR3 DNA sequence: TGTGCCAGCAGGGGGACTAGCGGGATCGAGCAGTACTTC.

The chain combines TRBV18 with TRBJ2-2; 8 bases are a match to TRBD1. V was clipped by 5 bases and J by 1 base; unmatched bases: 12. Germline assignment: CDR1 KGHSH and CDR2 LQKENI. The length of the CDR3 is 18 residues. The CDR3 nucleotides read TGTGCCAGCTCAACGAGGGGCCCAGGGGGCCTGAACACCGGGGAGCTGTTTTTT. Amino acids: CASSTRGPGGLNTGELFF.

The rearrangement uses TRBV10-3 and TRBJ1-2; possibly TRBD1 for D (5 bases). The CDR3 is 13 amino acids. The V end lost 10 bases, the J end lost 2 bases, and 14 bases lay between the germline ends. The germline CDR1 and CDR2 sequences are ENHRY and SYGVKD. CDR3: CATATGGNYGYTF. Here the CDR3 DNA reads TGTGCCACCGCAACGGGGGGGAACTATGGCTACACCTTC.

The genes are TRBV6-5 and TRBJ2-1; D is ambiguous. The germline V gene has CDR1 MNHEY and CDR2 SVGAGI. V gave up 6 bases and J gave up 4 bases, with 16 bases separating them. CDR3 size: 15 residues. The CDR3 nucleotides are TGTGCCAGCAGCCCTTTGAATCCGGGTTACAATGAGCAGTTCTTC. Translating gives CASSPLNPGYNEQFF.

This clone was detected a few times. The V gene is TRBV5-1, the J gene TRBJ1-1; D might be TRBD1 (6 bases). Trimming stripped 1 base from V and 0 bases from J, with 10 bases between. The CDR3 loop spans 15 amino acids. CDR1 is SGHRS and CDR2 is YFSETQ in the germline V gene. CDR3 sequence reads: CASSLYPGVNTEAFF. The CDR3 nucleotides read TGCGCCAGCAGCTTGTATCCAGGGGTGAACACTGAAGCTTTCTTT.

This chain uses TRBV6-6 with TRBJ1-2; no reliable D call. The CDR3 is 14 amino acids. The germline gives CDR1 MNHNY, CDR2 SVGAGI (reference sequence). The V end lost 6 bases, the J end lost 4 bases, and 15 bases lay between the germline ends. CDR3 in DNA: TGTGCCAGCAGGGACTCCCTAACTTTCTATGGCTACACCTTC. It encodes CASRDSLTFYGYTF.

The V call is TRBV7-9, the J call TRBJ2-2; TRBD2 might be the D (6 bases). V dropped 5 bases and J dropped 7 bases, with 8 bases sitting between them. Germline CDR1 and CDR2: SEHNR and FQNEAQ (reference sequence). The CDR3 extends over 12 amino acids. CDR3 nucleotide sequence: TGTGCCAGCAGCCCGGGAGACGGGGAGCTGTTTTTT. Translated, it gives CASSPGDGELFF. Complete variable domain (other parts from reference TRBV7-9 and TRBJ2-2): DTGVSQNPRHKITKRGQNVTFRCDPISEHNRLYWYRQTLGQGPEFLTYFQNEAQLEKSRLLSDRFSAERPKGSFSTLEIQRTEQGDSAMYLCASSPGDGELFFGEGSRLTVL.

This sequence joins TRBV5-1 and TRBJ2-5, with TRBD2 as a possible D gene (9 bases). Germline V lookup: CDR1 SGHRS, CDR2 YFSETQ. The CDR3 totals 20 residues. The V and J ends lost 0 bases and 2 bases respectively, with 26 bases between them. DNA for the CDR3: TGCGCCAGCAGCTTGGTTCCCGGACAGGGCTTAGCGGGAGTACAAGAGACCCAGTACTTC. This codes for CASSLVPGQGLAGVQETQYF. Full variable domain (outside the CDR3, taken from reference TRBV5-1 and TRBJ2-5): KAGVTQTPRYLIKTRGQQVTLSCSPISGHRSVSWYQQTPGQGLQFLFEYFSETQRNKGNFPGRFSGRQFSNSRSEMNVSTLELGDSALYLCASSLVPGQGLAGVQETQYFGPGTRLLVL.

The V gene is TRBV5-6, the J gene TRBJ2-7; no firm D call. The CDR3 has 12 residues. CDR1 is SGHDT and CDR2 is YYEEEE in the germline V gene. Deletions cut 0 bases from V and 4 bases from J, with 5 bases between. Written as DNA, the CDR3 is TGTGCCAGCAGCTTGGGAGTTTACGAGCAGTACTTC. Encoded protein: CASSLGVYEQYF.

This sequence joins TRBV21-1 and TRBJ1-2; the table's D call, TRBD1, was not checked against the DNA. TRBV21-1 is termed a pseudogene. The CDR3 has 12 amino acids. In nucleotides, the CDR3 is TGTGCCAGCAGCGGGACAGGGGTCGGCTACACCTTC. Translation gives CASSGTGVGYTF.